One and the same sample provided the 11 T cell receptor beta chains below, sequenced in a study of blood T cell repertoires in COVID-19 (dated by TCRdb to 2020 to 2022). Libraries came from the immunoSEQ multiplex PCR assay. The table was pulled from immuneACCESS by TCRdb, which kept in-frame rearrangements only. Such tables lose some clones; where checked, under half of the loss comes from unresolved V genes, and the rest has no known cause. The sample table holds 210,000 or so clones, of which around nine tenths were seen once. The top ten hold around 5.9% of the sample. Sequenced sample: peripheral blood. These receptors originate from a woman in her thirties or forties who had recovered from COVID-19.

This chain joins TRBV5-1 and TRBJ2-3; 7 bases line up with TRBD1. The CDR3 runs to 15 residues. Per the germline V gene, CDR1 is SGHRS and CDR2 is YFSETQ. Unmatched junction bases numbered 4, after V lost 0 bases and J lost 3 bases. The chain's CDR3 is CASSLVGGDTDTQYF. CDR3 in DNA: TGCGCCAGCAGCTTGGTAGGGGGCGATACAGATACGCAGTATTTT.

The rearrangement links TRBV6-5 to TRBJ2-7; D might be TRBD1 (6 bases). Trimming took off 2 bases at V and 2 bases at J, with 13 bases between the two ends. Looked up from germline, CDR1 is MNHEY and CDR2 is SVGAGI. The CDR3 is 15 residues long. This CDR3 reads CASSYLVRGTYEQYF. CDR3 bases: TGTGCCAGCAGTTACCTCGTCAGGGGCACCTACGAGCAGTACTTC.

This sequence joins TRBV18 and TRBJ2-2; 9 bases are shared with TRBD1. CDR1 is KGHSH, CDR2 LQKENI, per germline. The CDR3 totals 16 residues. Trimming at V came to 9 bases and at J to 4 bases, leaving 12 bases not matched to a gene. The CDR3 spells CASSSDRGRSTGELFF. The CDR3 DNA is TGTGCCAGTTCTTCCGACAGGGGGAGGAGCACCGGGGAGCTGTTTTTT.

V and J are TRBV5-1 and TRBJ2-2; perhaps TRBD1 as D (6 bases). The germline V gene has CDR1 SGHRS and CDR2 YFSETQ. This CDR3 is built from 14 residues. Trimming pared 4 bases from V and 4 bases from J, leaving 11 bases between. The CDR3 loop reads CASSQARGTGELFF. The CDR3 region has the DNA TGCGCCAGCAGCCAGGCCAGGGGCACCGGGGAGCTGTTTTTT.

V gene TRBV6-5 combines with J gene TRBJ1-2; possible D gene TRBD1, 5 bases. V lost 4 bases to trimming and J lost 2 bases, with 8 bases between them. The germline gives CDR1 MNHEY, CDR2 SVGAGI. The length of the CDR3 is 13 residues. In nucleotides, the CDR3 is TGTGCCAGCAGTTCGGACAAGAACTATGGCTACACCTTC. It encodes CASSSDKNYGYTF.

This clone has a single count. This CDR3 is CASSIDPQGRYNEQFF. The CDR3 DNA sequence: TGTGCCAGTAGTATAGATCCGCAGGGTCGATACAATGAGCAGTTCTTC. The chain has TRBV19 and TRBJ2-1; D perhaps matches TRBD1 (5 bases). CDR1 and CDR2 (germline): LNHDA, SQIVND (reference sequence). The CDR3 is 16 amino acids. The germline V and J ends were trimmed by 0 bases and 4 bases, with 13 bases remaining between them.

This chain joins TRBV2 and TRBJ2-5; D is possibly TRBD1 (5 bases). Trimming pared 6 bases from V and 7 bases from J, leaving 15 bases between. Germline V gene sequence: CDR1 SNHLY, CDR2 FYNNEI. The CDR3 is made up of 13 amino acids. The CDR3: CASSATAGGTQYF. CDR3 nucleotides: TGTGCCAGCAGCGCGACAGCCGGCGGGACCCAGTACTTC.

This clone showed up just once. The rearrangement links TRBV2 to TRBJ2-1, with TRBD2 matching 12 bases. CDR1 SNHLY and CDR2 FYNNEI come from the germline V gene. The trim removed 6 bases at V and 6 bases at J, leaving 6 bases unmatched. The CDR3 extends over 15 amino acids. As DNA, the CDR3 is TGTGCCAGCAGGGGAACTAGCGGGAGGTCCAATGAGCAGTTCTTC. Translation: CASRGTSGRSNEQFF.

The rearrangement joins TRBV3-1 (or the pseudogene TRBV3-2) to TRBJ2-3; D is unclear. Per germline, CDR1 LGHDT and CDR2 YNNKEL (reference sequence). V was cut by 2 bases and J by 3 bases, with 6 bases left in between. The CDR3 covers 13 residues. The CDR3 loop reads CASSQSFTDTQYF. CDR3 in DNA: TGTGCCAGCAGCCAAAGCTTTACAGATACGCAGTATTTT.

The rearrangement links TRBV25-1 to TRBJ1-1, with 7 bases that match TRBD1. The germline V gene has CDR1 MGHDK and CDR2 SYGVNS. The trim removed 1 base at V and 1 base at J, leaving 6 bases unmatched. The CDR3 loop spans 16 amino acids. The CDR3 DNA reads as TGTGCCAGCAGTGAATGGCCGGGACAGAAGAACACTGAAGCTTTCTTT. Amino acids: CASSEWPGQKNTEAFF.

This CDR3 is CASSTGQHYEQYF. In DNA form, the CDR3 reads TGTGCCAGCAGTACCGGACAGCACTACGAGCAGTACTTC. This chain uses TRBV6-6 with TRBJ2-7; D is possibly TRBD1 (6 bases). Germline-derived CDR1 and CDR2 are MNHNY and SVGAGI (reference sequence). This CDR3 is built from 13 residues. With 5 bases removed from V and 3 bases from J, the gap between germline ends came to 11 bases.